These 17 T cell receptor beta chains share one sample of origin, sequenced in a study. TCRdb redid the calling of the RT-PCR reads with MiXCR, one entry per CDR3 protein. The sample holds almost 700,000 distinct CDR3 sequences; 13% to 15% are singletons and the top ten take about 3.6%. The sequenced sample was memory CD4+ T cells from blood. The receptors were sampled from a female donor in good health, serving as a healthy control.

This clonotype was counted only a few times. The rearrangement joins TRBV5-1 to TRBJ2-3; D possibly corresponds to TRBD1 (6 bases). Per germline, CDR1 SGHRS and CDR2 YFSETQ. Between the trimmed V and J ends, which lost 1 base and 3 bases, there was a span of 12 bases. The CDR3 totals 15 residues. CDR3 sequence (DNA): TGCGCCAGCAGCTTGTTTCAGGGGCGGACAGATACGCAGTATTTT. Amino acid sequence: CASSLFQGRTDTQYF.

V usage is TRBV28 and J usage is TRBJ2-3; D tentatively fits TRBD1 or TRBD2 (5 bases each). CDR3 length equals 17 residues. Germline CDR1 MDHEN, CDR2 SYDVKM. Trimming cost V 6 bases and J 3 bases, with 22 bases left between them. The CDR3 loop is CASSPLGAVARTDTQYF. CDR3 DNA: TGTGCCAGCAGCCCTCTCGGGGCGGTGGCTAGAACAGATACGCAGTATTTT.

This clonotype has only a few counts. The rearrangement uses TRBV6-2 or TRBV6-3 and TRBJ2-5; 7 positions match TRBD2. V was pared by 8 bases and J by 2 bases, with 8 bases of the junction left unmatched. There are 14 residues in the CDR3. Germline V gene lookup returns CDR1 MNHEY and CDR2 SVGEGT. The CDR3 region is CASLLGAGQETQYF. In nucleotides, the CDR3 is TGTGCCAGCCTCTTAGGAGCGGGGCAAGAGACCCAGTACTTC.

V and J are TRBV20-1 and TRBJ1-2; no reliable D call. This CDR3 has 13 residues. V lost 0 bases and J lost 5, with 10 bases in between. CDR1 is DFQATT, CDR2 SNEGSKA, per germline (reference sequence). Here the CDR3 reads CSARDPLQYGYTF. The CDR3 DNA reads TGCAGTGCTAGAGATCCCCTCCAATATGGCTACACCTTC.

This chain links TRBV6-1 with TRBJ2-7; either TRBD1 or TRBD2 may supply D (5 bases each). The CDR3 is 15 residues long. Trimming took 6 bases from V and 3 from J, leaving 18 bases between them. The V gene's germline CDR1 is MNHNS and CDR2 SASEGT. The CDR3 is CASSRDPGTNYEQYF. CDR3 nucleotides: TGTGCCAGCAGCCGGGACCCCGGGACCAACTACGAGCAGTACTTC.

This clonotype has a handful of counts. The V call is TRBV7-9, the J call TRBJ2-7; TRBD1 is a possible D gene (6 bases). CDR3 length: 14 amino acids. Germline CDR1 and CDR2: SEHNR and FQNEAQ (reference sequence). Deletions cut 5 bases from V and 4 bases from J, with 15 bases between. The CDR3 loop reads CASSRFTGSYEQYF. For the CDR3, the DNA is TGTGCCAGCAGCAGATTTACAGGGTCGTACGAGCAGTACTTC. Full variable domain (remainder filled in from reference TRBV7-9 and TRBJ2-7): DTGVSQNPRHKITKRGQNVTFRCDPISEHNRLYWYRQTLGQGPEFLTYFQNEAQLEKSRLLSDRFSAERPKGSFSTLEIQRTEQGDSAMYLCASSRFTGSYEQYFGPGTRLTVT.

This clonotype has more than one count but fewer than ten. The chain combines TRBV7-2 with TRBJ1-2; D may be TRBD1 (6 bases). CDR1 SGHTA and CDR2 FQGNSA come from the germline V gene. This CDR3 region has 13 residues. V dropped 6 bases and J dropped 8 bases, with 16 bases sitting between them. As DNA, the CDR3 is TGTGCCAGCAGTCCCTTTAGACAGGAGGGCTACACCTTC. It yields the protein CASSPFRQEGYTF.

The chain couples TRBV28 to TRBJ1-4; no clear D gene. CDR1 and CDR2 from the germline V gene are MDHEN and SYDVKM. V was pared by 2 bases and J by 11 bases, with 15 bases between. The CDR3 runs to 14 residues. The CDR3 sequence is CASSLNHGLGKLFF. CDR3 nucleotide sequence: TGTGCCAGCAGTTTAAACCACGGACTGGGGAAACTGTTTTTT.

This clonotype was picked up a small number of times. J is TRBJ2-4 and V is TRBV7-2; D is undetermined. With 0 bases removed from V and 4 bases from J, the gap between germline ends came to 13 bases. Looked up from germline, CDR1 is SGHTA and CDR2 is FQGNSA. CDR3 length: 16 residues. The CDR3 DNA reads TGTGCCAGCAGCTTAGCGGCCGGGCTAGAGAAAAACATTCAGTACTTC. Translation gives CASSLAAGLEKNIQYF.

The rearrangement joins TRBV30 to TRBJ2-1, with 8 bases identical to TRBD2. The junction had 10 bases not matched to a gene; V was cut back by 2 bases and J by 10 bases. The CDR3 covers 14 residues. CDR1 GTSNPN and CDR2 SVGIG come from the germline V gene (reference sequence). The DNA of the CDR3 is TGTGCCTGGAGTCCTAAAGCAGCGGGAGAAGAGCAGTTCTTC. It encodes CAWSPKAAGEEQFF.

J is TRBJ2-2 and V is TRBV20-1; TRBD2 aligns across 12 bases. This CDR3 region has 16 residues. Germline loops: CDR1 DFQATT, CDR2 SNEGSKA (reference sequence). The junction had 6 bases not matched to a gene; V was cut back by 3 bases and J by 4 bases. The CDR3 spells CSASGTSGSVTGELFF. DNA for the CDR3: TGCAGTGCTAGTGGGACTAGCGGGTCAGTCACCGGGGAGCTGTTTTTT.

This clonotype was observed many times. This chain connects TRBV4-3 to TRBJ2-1; no clear D. V lost 0 bases and J lost 10, with 10 bases in between. This CDR3 has 13 amino acids. The germline gives CDR1 LGHNA, CDR2 YSLEER. The CDR3 sequence is CASSQEAGQEQFF. The CDR3 DNA sequence: TGCGCCAGCAGCCAAGAGGCCGGGCAGGAGCAGTTCTTC.

This rearrangement joins TRBV5-6 to TRBJ2-3; D ambiguous. The germline gives CDR1 SGHDT, CDR2 YYEEEE. The germline V and J ends were trimmed by 2 bases and 5 bases, with 12 bases remaining between them. The CDR3 has 14 amino acids. The CDR3 DNA reads as TGTGCCAGCAGCTTTAGGACGGTCAGAGATACGCAGTATTTT. Its protein product is CASSFRTVRDTQYF.

This clonotype was counted many times. V and J are TRBV4-3 and TRBJ1-6; 7 nucleotides line up with TRBD1. V gave up 0 bases and J gave up 6 bases; unmatched junction bases: 5. In germline, CDR1 is LGHNA, CDR2 YSLEER. The CDR3 runs to 16 residues. CDR3 bases: TGCGCCAGCAGCCAAGATGGGTCAGGGGGTAATTCACCCCTCCACTTT. It encodes CASSQDGSGGNSPLHF.

As regards this clonotype: Since a much larger clone is just one base distant, this may be a read error. The rearrangement links TRBV6-5 to TRBJ1-1, with 8 bases identical to TRBD1. Germline values: CDR1 MNHEY, CDR2 SVGAGI. Trimming removed 4 bases from V and 4 bases from J; junction bases left unmatched: 8. This CDR3 is 15 amino acids long. The CDR3 DNA sequence: TGTGCCAGCAGTTGGACAGGGACGGGGAGCACTGAAGCTTTCTTT. Residues: CASSWTGTGSTEAFF.

This clonotype came up many times. This chain links TRBV5-1 with TRBJ1-6; no clear D. The germline CDR1 and CDR2 sequences are SGHRS and YFSETQ. V was clipped by 4 bases and J by 12 bases, with 17 bases between them. The CDR3 has 14 amino acids. CDR3 sequence reads: CASSLQDPSEPLHF. The CDR3 nucleotides are TGCGCCAGCAGCCTTCAAGATCCATCCGAACCCCTCCACTTT. The variable domain in full, completed from reference TRBV5-1 and TRBJ1-6, reads KAGVTQTPRYLIKTRGQQVTLSCSPISGHRSVSWYQQTPGQGLQFLFEYFSETQRNKGNFPGRFSGRQFSNSRSEMNVSTLELGDSALYLCASSLQDPSEPLHFGNGTRLTVT.

The table lists this clonotype with a few counts. The chain couples TRBV7-6 to TRBJ2-5; perhaps TRBD1 as D (6 bases). Germline V lookup: CDR1 SGHVS, CDR2 FNYEAQ. This CDR3 spans 14 amino acids. V lost 6 bases to trimming and J lost 4 bases, with 15 bases between them. As DNA, the CDR3 is TGTGCCAGCAGGACCCTGGGACACGTAGAGACCCAGTACTTC. It specifies CASRTLGHVETQYF.